Listed here is a single TCR beta chain. The data stem from a study of blood T cell repertoires in COVID-19. Across the study: Acute-phase and convalescent COVID-19 samples originated in the United States, Italy and Spain. T cells, B-cell-depleted T cells, or PBMCs provided the cDNA or gDNA that served as material.

Methods used by the authors: The authors estimated nucleated cell counts from reference gene primer amplification. The method was immunoSEQ multiplex PCR; TCRdb's version includes in-frame clones alone and lacks a portion of them. The V and J calls and the clone size are those of that table, but D and trimming were determined from the DNA. The sample holds over 200,000 clones; roughly 80% are singletons and the top ten take approximately 5%. The CDR3 spans 13 residues. The V and J ends lost 10 bases and 2 bases, in that order; junction bases with no gene match: 7. Germline CDR1 reads MNHEY; CDR2 reads SVGAGI.

This chain connects TRBV6-5 to TRBJ2-7; 8 positions match TRBD2. The sample comprised peripheral blood. The receptor's source is a human donor in a cohort sampled during active COVID-19. In nucleotides, the CDR3 is TGTGCCACCTCTAGGGGACTAGCCTACGAGCAGTACTTC. This translates into CATSRGLAYEQYF.